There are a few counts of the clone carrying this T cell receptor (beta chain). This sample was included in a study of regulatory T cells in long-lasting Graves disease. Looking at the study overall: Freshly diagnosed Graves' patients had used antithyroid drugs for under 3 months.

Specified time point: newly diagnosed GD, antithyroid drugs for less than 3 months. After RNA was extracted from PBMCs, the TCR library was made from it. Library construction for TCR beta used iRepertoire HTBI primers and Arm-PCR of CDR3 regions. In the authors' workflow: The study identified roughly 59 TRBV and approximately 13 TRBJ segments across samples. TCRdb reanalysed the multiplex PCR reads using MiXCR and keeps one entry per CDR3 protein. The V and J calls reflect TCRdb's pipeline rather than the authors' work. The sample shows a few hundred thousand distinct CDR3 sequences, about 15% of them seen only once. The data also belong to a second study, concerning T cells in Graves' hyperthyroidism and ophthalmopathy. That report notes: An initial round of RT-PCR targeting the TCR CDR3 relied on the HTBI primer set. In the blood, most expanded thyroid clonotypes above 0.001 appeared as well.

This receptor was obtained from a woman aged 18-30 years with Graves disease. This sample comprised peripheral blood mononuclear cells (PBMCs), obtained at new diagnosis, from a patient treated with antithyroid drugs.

The CDR3 spells CASRIHPNTLNTEAFF. The CDR3, as DNA: TGTGCCAGTAGAATTCACCCCAATACGCTAAACACTGAAGCTTTCTTT. The rearrangement links TRBV19 to TRBJ1-1; no firm D call. The CDR3 length is 16 residues. Germline V gene data show CDR1 as LNHDA and CDR2 as SQIVND (reference sequence). Trimming left V 6 bases short and J 2 bases short, with 19 bases between. The full variable domain, with the rest looked up from reference TRBV19 and TRBJ1-1, is DGGITQSPKYLFRKEGQNVTLSCEQNLNHDAMYWYRQDPGQGLRLIYYSQIVNDFQKGDIAEGYSVSREKKESFPLTVTSAQKNPTAFYLCASRIHPNTLNTEAFFGQGTRLTVV.